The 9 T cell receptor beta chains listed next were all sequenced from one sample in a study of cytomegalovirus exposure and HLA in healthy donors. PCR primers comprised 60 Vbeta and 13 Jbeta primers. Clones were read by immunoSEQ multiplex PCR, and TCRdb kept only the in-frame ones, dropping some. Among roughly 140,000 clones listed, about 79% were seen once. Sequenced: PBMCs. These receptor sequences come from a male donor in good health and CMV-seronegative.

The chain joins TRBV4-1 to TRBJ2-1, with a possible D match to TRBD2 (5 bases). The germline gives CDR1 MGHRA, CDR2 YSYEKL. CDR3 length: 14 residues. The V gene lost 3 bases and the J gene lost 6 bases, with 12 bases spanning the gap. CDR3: CASSQARGSNEQFF. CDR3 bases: TGCGCCAGCAGCCAGGCCCGGGGTAGCAATGAGCAGTTCTTC.

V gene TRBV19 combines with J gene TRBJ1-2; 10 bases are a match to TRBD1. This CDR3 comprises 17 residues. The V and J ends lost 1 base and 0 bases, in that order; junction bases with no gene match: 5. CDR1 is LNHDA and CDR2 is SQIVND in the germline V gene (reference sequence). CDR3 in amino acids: CASSIGDRGLANYGYTF. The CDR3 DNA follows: TGTGCCAGTAGTATAGGGGACAGGGGTCTTGCTAACTATGGCTACACCTTC.

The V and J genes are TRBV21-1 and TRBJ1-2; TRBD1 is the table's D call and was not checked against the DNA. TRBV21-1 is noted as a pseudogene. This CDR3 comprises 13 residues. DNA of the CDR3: TGTGCCAGCAGCAACCCAGGGGCCTATGGCTACACCTTC. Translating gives CASSNPGAYGYTF.

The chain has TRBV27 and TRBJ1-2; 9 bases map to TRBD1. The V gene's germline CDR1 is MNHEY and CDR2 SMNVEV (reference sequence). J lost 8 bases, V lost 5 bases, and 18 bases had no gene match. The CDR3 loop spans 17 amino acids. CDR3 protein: CASSLLYAGQGTRGYTF. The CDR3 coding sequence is TGTGCCAGCAGTCTTCTCTACGCGGGACAGGGAACGAGAGGCTACACCTTC.

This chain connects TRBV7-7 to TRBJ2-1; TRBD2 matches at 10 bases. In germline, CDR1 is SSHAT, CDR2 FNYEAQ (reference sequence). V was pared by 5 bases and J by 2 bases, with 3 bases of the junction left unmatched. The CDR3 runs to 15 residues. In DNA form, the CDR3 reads TGTGCCAGCAGCCCCGGGACTAGCGCCTACAATGAGCAGTTCTTC. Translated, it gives CASSPGTSAYNEQFF.

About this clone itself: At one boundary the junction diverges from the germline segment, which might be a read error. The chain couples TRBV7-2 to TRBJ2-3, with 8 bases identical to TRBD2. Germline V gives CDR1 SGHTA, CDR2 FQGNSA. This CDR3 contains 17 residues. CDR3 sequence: CASSVALAGLSTDTQYF. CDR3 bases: TGTGCCAGCAGCGTAGCTCTAGCGGGTTTAAGCACAGATACGCAGTATTTT.

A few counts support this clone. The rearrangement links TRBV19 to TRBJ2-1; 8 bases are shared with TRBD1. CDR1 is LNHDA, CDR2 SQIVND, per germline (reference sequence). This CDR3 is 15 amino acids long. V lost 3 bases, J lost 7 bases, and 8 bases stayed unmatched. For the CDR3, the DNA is TGTGCCAGTAGTATCCGGGGACAGGCGGCGAATGAGCAGTTCTTC. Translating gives CASSIRGQAANEQFF.

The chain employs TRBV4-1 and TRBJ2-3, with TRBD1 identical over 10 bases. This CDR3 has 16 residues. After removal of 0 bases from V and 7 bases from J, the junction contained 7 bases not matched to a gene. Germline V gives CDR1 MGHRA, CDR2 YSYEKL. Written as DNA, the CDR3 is TGCGCCAGCAGCCAAGATAGGGACAGGGGAGGTAATACGCAGTATTTT. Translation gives CASSQDRDRGGNTQYF.

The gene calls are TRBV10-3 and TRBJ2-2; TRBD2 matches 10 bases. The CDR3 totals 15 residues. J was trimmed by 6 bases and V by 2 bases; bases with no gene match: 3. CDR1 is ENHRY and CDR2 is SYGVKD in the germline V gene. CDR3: CAISELAGDPGELFF. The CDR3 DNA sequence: TGTGCCATCAGTGAGCTAGCGGGGGACCCCGGGGAGCTGTTTTTT.